Listed below are T cell receptor beta chains from one sample, sequenced in a study of shared clonotypes between healthy human individuals. The repertoire was sequenced with immunoSEQ multiplex PCR; TCRdb's copy has only in-frame clones and lacks some. Among around 980,000 clones listed, approximately 80% were seen once. What was sequenced was memory CD4+ T cells from PBMCs. These receptors all come from a man aged 18 to 30 in good health. Some clones in this sample may be carry-over from other donors' samples. CDR3s include the opening cysteine and the closing phenylalanine or tryptophan. The D gene is left open where the match is weak. A clone size is listed for some rows: how often the clone was seen (once, few, many), or a class if it is expanded.

TRBJ2-1	-	18	TRBD2	TRBV7-2	CASSLAKLAGGLSFEQFF	TGTGCCAGCAGCTTAGCAAAGTTAGCGGGAGGGCTCTCGTTTGAGCAGTTCTTC
TRBJ1-1	-	15	-	TRBV11-2	CASSLASQWDTEAFF	TGTGCCAGCAGCTTAGCAAGCCAGTGGGACACTGAAGCTTTCTTT
TRBJ1-3	-	13	-	TRBV28	CASGQSSGNTIYF	TGTGCCAGCGGCCAGTCTTCTGGAAACACCATATATTTT
TRBJ1-2	-	15	-	TRBV19	CASSTRDGGRHGYTF	TGTGCCAGTAGTACCCGGGACGGCGGTCGGCATGGCTACACCTTC
TRBJ2-2	-	16	-	TRBV4-2	CASSLSEGNLSGELFF	TGTGCCAGCAGCCTTTCGGAAGGGAATTTAAGCGGGGAGCTGTTTTTT
TRBJ1-1	once	15	-	TRBV28	CASSFTRPRNTEAFF	TGTGCCAGCAGTTTTACCCGTCCGCGGAACACTGAAGCTTTCTTT
TRBJ1-1	-	16	-	TRBV4-1	CASSHPPGHSNTEAFF	TGCGCCAGCAGCCATCCTCCGGGACACTCGAACACTGAAGCTTTCTTT
TRBJ1-5	-	15	-	TRBV28	CASSLGGRWNQPQHF	TGTGCCAGCAGTTTAGGGGGCCGGTGGAATCAGCCCCAGCATTTT
TRBJ2-2	-	16	TRBD1	TRBV5-1	CASSLQTGVKSGELFF	TGCGCCAGCAGCCTGCAGACAGGGGTAAAATCCGGGGAGCTGTTTTTT
TRBJ2-2	-	17	-	TRBV30	CAWSAGHPTLNTGELFF	TGTGCCTGGAGTGCGGGGCACCCTACCCTGAACACCGGGGAGCTGTTTTTT
TRBJ2-7	-	15	-	TRBV5-5	CASSLGAPLSYEQYF	TGTGCCAGCAGCTTAGGAGCCCCACTCTCCTACGAGCAGTACTTC
TRBJ1-2	-	13	-	TRBV7-2	CASSSSFPYGYTF	TGTGCCAGCAGCTCCTCCTTTCCTTATGGCTACACCTTC
TRBJ2-3	few	17	TRBD2	TRBV5-4	CASSLGLAGGATDTQYF	TGTGCCAGCAGCTTGGGATTAGCGGGAGGGGCCACAGATACGCAGTATTTT
TRBJ1-2	-	15	-	TRBV7-2	CASSLKGYPPGGYTF	TGTGCCAGCAGCTTAAAGGGTTACCCTCCGGGAGGCTACACCTTC
TRBJ2-3	-	14	-	TRBV7-8	CASSLQMGMDTQYF	TGTGCCAGCAGCTTACAGATGGGGATGGATACGCAGTATTTT
TRBJ1-5	-	16	-	TRBV9	CASSIPRGYSNQPQHF	TGTGCCAGCAGCATCCCCCGGGGGTATAGCAATCAGCCCCAGCATTTT
TRBJ2-7	once	15	TRBD1	TRBV6-6	CASRPYRGSSYEQYF	TGTGCCAGCAGACCCTACAGGGGAAGCTCCTACGAGCAGTACTTC
TRBJ1-6	-	17	TRBD1	TRBV5-6	CASSLGPSRGPNSPLHF	TGTGCCAGCAGCTTAGGGCCATCCAGGGGGCCTAATTCACCCCTCCACTTT
TRBJ1-3	-	14	-	TRBV15	CATSRAGPRDTIYF	TGTGCCACCAGCAGAGCGGGACCAAGGGACACCATATATTTT
TRBJ1-5	once	13	-	TRBV7-2	CATAPGINQPQHF	TGTGCCACTGCACCGGGGATAAATCAGCCCCAGCATTTT
TRBJ1-5	few	16	TRBD1	TRBV23-1	CASSQTDRGPSQPQHF	TGCGCCAGCAGTCAAACGGACAGGGGGCCCAGTCAGCCCCAGCATTTT
TRBJ1-1	-	15	-	TRBV28	CASSTRSWENTEAFF	TGTGCCAGCAGTACCCGATCTTGGGAGAACACTGAAGCTTTCTTT
TRBJ1-1	-	14	-	TRBV28	CASSPSRGGTEAFF	TGTGCCAGCAGTCCCTCCAGGGGAGGCACTGAAGCTTTCTTT
TRBJ2-2	-	14	-	TRBV25-1	CASSESLPPGELFF	TGTGCCAGCAGTGAGTCTCTACCCCCCGGGGAGCTGTTTTTT
TRBJ1-5	few	12	-	TRBV28	CASSFTGQPQHF	TGTGCCAGCAGTTTCACCGGACAGCCCCAGCATTTT
TRBJ2-2	-	14	TRBD1	TRBV5-8	CASSRDRGVGELFF	TGTGCCAGCAGCCGGGACAGGGGTGTTGGGGAGCTGTTTTTT
TRBJ1-1	few	14	-	TRBV4-1	CASSRGTGYTEAFF	TGCGCCAGCAGCCGGGGCACAGGGTACACTGAAGCTTTCTTT
TRBJ2-3	-	14	-	TRBV5-1	CASSLRGAQITQYF	TGCGCCAGCAGCTTGAGGGGTGCACAGATAACGCAGTATTTT
TRBJ1-1	few	18	TRBD1	TRBV7-9	CASSQPGTGGPMNTEAFF	TGTGCCAGCAGCCAGCCCGGGACAGGGGGTCCCATGAACACTGAAGCTTTCTTT
TRBJ2-1	-	14	-	TRBV2	CASSESGPYNEQFF	TGTGCCAGCAGTGAAAGCGGGCCGTACAATGAGCAGTTCTTC
TRBJ2-7	-	12	-	TRBV28	CASGGNSYEQYF	TGTGCCAGCGGGGGTAACAGCTACGAGCAGTACTTC
TRBJ2-7	-	15	TRBD2	TRBV28	CASSSFGLASYEQYF	TGTGCCAGCAGTTCCTTTGGACTAGCTAGCTACGAGCAGTACTTC
TRBJ1-1	-	13	-	TRBV18	CASSPERNTEAFF	TGTGCCAGCTCACCAGAGAGGAACACTGAAGCTTTCTTT
TRBJ2-1	-	15	-	TRBV9	CASSVAGGSYNEQFF	TGTGCCAGCAGCGTAGCCGGAGGGTCCTACAATGAGCAGTTCTTC
TRBJ2-3	-	16	-	TRBV10-3	CAISEHGTASTDTQYF	TGTGCCATCAGTGAACACGGGACGGCTAGCACAGATACGCAGTATTTT
TRBJ2-2	-	16	TRBD2	TRBV16	CASSQFGGRRAGELFF	TGTGCCAGCAGCCAATTCGGCGGGAGAAGGGCCGGGGAGCTGTTTTTT
TRBJ2-7	-	16	TRBD2	TRBV7-8	CASSLVGSGRAYEQYF	TGTGCCAGCAGCTTAGTTGGTAGCGGGAGGGCCTACGAGCAGTACTTC
TRBJ1-5	-	13	-	TRBV19	CASSTLVDQPQHF	TGTGCCAGTAGTACCTTAGTCGATCAGCCCCAGCATTTT
TRBJ2-7	-	15	-	TRBV7-8	CASSVTLGPGHEQYF	TGTGCCAGCAGTGTAACTTTAGGCCCTGGACACGAGCAGTACTTC
TRBJ2-6	-	15	TRBD1	TRBV19	CASRQQGAGANVLTF	TGTGCCAGTAGGCAACAGGGGGCCGGGGCCAACGTCCTGACTTTC
TRBJ2-3	-	14	TRBD2	TRBV7-9	CASSPGLASDTQYF	TGTGCCAGCAGCCCGGGACTAGCATCAGATACGCAGTATTTT
TRBJ2-3	few	12	-	TRBV6-5	CASGDSTDTQYF	TGTGCCAGCGGGGATTCCACAGATACGCAGTATTTT
TRBJ2-5	-	18	TRBD1	TRBV5-8	CASSFGGRPGQFSTAQYF	TGTGCCAGCAGCTTTGGGGGAAGACCGGGACAGTTTTCTACGGCCCAGTACTTC
TRBJ1-1	-	13	-	TRBV7-2	CASSLYWNTEAFF	TGTGCCAGCAGCTTATACTGGAACACTGAAGCTTTCTTT
TRBJ2-3	-	17	TRBD2	TRBV2	CASSEGPRGRAGDTQYF	TGTGCCAGCAGTGAGGGTCCCCGCGGGAGAGCGGGAGATACGCAGTATTTT
TRBJ2-1	-	15	-	TRBV6-5	CASGLLTVSYNEQFF	TGTGCCAGCGGGTTACTTACGGTATCCTACAATGAGCAGTTCTTC
TRBJ1-5	-	13	-	TRBV6-5	CASSYTYDQPQHF	TGTGCCAGCAGTTACACGTACGATCAGCCCCAGCATTTT
TRBJ2-3	-	16	TRBD2	TRBV15	CATSRAWAGGEDTQYF	TGTGCCACCAGCAGAGCTTGGGCGGGAGGGGAAGATACGCAGTATTTT